This entry lists 8 T cell receptor beta chains sequenced from one sample in a study of T cells after yellow fever vaccination. TCRdb passed the 5' RACE reads through MiXCR, listing each CDR3 protein once. This table has around 530,000 distinct CDR3 sequences, around a sixth appearing once. The sample here was PBMCs, taken about 5 days after the first yellow fever vaccination. All receptors come from a man aged 18 to 35 who received the YFV17D yellow fever vaccine.

This clonotype was counted a few times. The J gene is TRBJ1-1, the V gene TRBV20-1; the match to TRBD1 covers 7 bases. This CDR3 has 11 amino acids. V was clipped by 5 bases and J by 11 bases; unmatched bases: 8. CDR1 and CDR2 from the germline V gene are DFQATT and SNEGSKA (reference sequence). The CDR3: CSARTGARAFF. DNA of the CDR3: TGCAGTGCTCGAACAGGGGCTAGGGCTTTCTTT.

This clonotype was detected many times. This chain joins TRBV7-8 and TRBJ1-5, with 9 bases that match TRBD1. This CDR3 spans 14 amino acids. Germline loops: CDR1 SGHVS, CDR2 FQNEAQ. The V gene end was trimmed by 4 bases and the J gene end by 7 bases; junction bases not matched to a gene: 5. CDR3: CASSWDRAPQPQHF. CDR3 in DNA: TGTGCCAGCAGCTGGGACAGGGCGCCCCAGCCCCAGCATTTT.

This chain connects TRBV29-1 to TRBJ2-7, with 7 nucleotides matching TRBD1. V lost 3 bases, J lost 3 bases, and 11 bases stayed unmatched. This CDR3 region has 15 residues. The germline CDR1 and CDR2 sequences are SQVTM and ANQGSEA. CDR3: CSVEGDSHTLYEQYV. As DNA, the CDR3 is TGCAGCGTTGAGGGGGACAGCCATACCCTCTACGAGCAGTACGTC.

The chain joins TRBV2 to TRBJ2-1; TRBD2 matches at 11 bases. The CDR3 has 14 amino acids. Germline V gene lookup returns CDR1 SNHLY and CDR2 FYNNEI. Trimming removed 8 bases from V and 4 bases from J; junction bases left unmatched: 4. CDR3 in amino acids: CASRGLAGYNEQFF. For the CDR3, the DNA is TGTGCCAGCCGTGGACTAGCGGGTTACAATGAGCAGTTCTTC.

This clonotype came up a few times. The chain has TRBV7-9 and TRBJ1-1, with 8 nucleotides matching TRBD1. CDR3 length equals 18 residues. V lost 5 bases and J lost 1; bases outside the gene matches: 15. Per germline, CDR1 SEHNR and CDR2 FQNEAQ (reference sequence). The CDR3 coding sequence is TGTGCCAGCAGCCCAACCACAGGGGGATCTTATCAGAACACTGAAGCTTTCTTT. Translated: CASSPTTGGSYQNTEAFF.

This clonotype was found many times. The V call is TRBV6-5, the J call TRBJ1-1; no clear D. CDR3 length: 13 residues. V was trimmed by 4 bases and J by 1 base, leaving 7 bases between them. Germline V gene lookup returns CDR1 MNHEY and CDR2 SVGAGI. Written as DNA, the CDR3 is TGTGCCAGCAGTTCTATACAGAACACTGAAGCTTTCTTT. Translation gives CASSSIQNTEAFF.

The V and J genes are TRBV6-5 and TRBJ2-3, with TRBD2 matching 11 bases. The CDR3 totals 16 residues. CDR1 and CDR2 (germline): MNHEY, SVGAGI. V gave up 4 bases and J gave up 2 bases; unmatched junction bases: 5. CDR3 DNA: TGTGCCAGCAGTTGGGGACTAGCGGTCTACACAGATACGCAGTATTTT. Translated: CASSWGLAVYTDTQYF.

This chain uses TRBV7-2 with TRBJ2-5, with D possibly matching TRBD2 (6 bases). The V end was cut by 5 bases, the J end by 1 base, with 14 bases between. The germline V gene encodes CDR1 SGHTA and CDR2 FQGNSA. CDR3 length: 15 amino acids. The CDR3 region has the DNA TGTGCCAGCAGCCGTACGGTGGGGGGCCAAGAGACCCAGTACTTC. Its protein is CASSRTVGGQETQYF. The full variable domain, with the rest looked up from reference TRBV7-2 and TRBJ2-5, is GAGVSQSPSNKVTEKGKDVELRCDPISGHTALYWYRQSLGQGLEFLIYFQGNSAPDKSGLPSDRFSAERTGGSVSTLTIQRTQQEDSAVYLCASSRTVGGQETQYFGPGTRLLVL.